This T cell receptor beta chain is drawn from a study of tumor-infiltrating lymphocytes in primary liver carcinoma. In regard to this clonotype: A junction end diverges from the germline sequence, so it may reflect a read error.

Germline loops: CDR1 MDHEN, CDR2 SYDVKM. This CDR3 region has 15 residues. With around 490 ng total RNA as template and a constant-region primer, TCR beta cDNA was made. Researchers made the TCR beta libraries by running three nested multiplex PCR rounds with slightly modified ARM-PCR. A C-beta reverse primer was combined with TRBV1-TRBV30 forward primers in the first two PCR rounds, and each round had roughly 9 cycles. TCRdb itself ran the multiplex PCR reads through MiXCR, one entry per CDR3 protein. Seen here are over 95,000 distinct CDR3 sequences, more than 65% observed once, and the top ten hold roughly 10%. It was from 20-30 mg of unsorted bulk tissue that RNA and DNA were co-extracted.

The chain has TRBV28 and TRBJ1-5; tentatively, D is TRBD1 (5 bases). The source material was liver tumor tissue from sampling region 5. As to subset: tumor region T5, tumor centre. This TCR was recovered from a woman aged 60-75 years with primary liver carcinoma and hepatitis B virus infection. The CDR3 DNA sequence: TGTGCCAGCAGCCGAGGGACGGCGAGCAATCAGCCCCAGTACTTT. It codes for CASSRGTASNQPQYF.